One and the same sample provided the 5 T cell receptor beta chains below, sequenced in a study of shared clonotypes between healthy human individuals. Method: immunoSEQ multiplex PCR; TCRdb's copy keeps in-frame clones and lacks some. The data contain millions of clones, more than 85% of them seen just once; the ten biggest clones take up approximately 0.4%. Sample: naive CD4+ T cells from PBMCs. Stated subset: CD45RA+ positively selected. Receptors originate from a man younger than 30 in good health. Some clones in this sample may be carry-over from other donors' samples.

The rearrangement uses TRBV5-8 and TRBJ2-2, with TRBD1 matching over 8 bases. Germline CDR1 and CDR2: SGHTS and YDEGEE. The ends lost 7 bases at V and 3 bases at J; junction bases unmatched: 8. The length of the CDR3 is 15 residues. This chain's CDR3 is CASPTDRAYTGELFF. Written as DNA, the CDR3 is TGTGCCAGCCCAACGGACAGGGCATACACCGGGGAGCTGTTTTTT. Looking up the rest from reference TRBV5-8 and TRBJ2-2 gives the full variable domain: EAGVTQSPTHLIKTRGQQATLRCSPISGHTSVYWYQQALGLGLQFLLWYDEGEERNRGNFPPRFSGRQFPNYSSELNVNALELEDSALYLCASPTDRAYTGELFFGEGSRLTVL.

V gene TRBV6-1 combines with J gene TRBJ1-4; D is ambiguous. The CDR3 runs 15 residues. Germline CDR1 is MNHNS and CDR2 is SASEGT. V lost 6 bases and J 0 bases, leaving 11 bases between the germline ends. The CDR3 loop is CASRRTAATNEKLFF. CDR3 bases: TGTGCCAGCAGACGCACAGCTGCAACTAATGAAAAACTGTTTTTT.

The rearrangement uses TRBV7-8 and TRBJ2-7, with 9 bases lining up with TRBD1. The junction had 1 base not matched to a gene; V was cut back by 1 base and J by 3 bases. CDR3 length: 14 residues. CDR1 is SGHVS, CDR2 FQNEAQ, per germline. For the CDR3, the DNA is TGTGCCAGCAGCTTAGGGGGACAGGGCTACGAGCAGTACTTC. It translates to CASSLGGQGYEQYF.

The chain joins TRBV27 to TRBJ2-7; 7 bases fit TRBD1. The CDR3 length is 14 residues. Germline loops: CDR1 MNHEY, CDR2 SMNVEV (reference sequence). Germline trimming cut 5 bases from V and 6 bases from J; bases unmatched to any gene: 10. The CDR3 DNA follows: TGTGCCAGCAGTCCCCGACAGGGTCCGGGCGAGCAGTACTTC. Residues: CASSPRQGPGEQYF.

This chain connects TRBV6-5 to TRBJ2-7, with 9 nucleotides matching TRBD1. After removal of 5 bases from V and 4 bases from J, the junction contained 9 bases not matched to a gene. Germline V lookup: CDR1 MNHEY, CDR2 SVGAGI. The CDR3 has 15 residues. Written as DNA, the CDR3 is TGTGCCAGCAGTAAGCCCGGGACAGGGCCATACGAGCAGTACTTC. Translated: CASSKPGTGPYEQYF.